The 25 T cell receptor beta chains below were found in one sample sequenced in a study of neoadjuvant anti-PD-1 for oral cavity cancer. Documented time point: after neoadjuvant nivolumab, at surgical resection. Measured with immunoSEQ multiplex PCR; TCRdb has only the in-frame clones, and not every one. The sample contains more than 20,000 clones, under 30% of which appear only once. Material: tumor tissue, obtained after nivolumab (anti-PD-1) treatment. These receptor sequences come from a person between 40 and 79 years old with oral cavity squamous cell carcinoma.

The CDR3 nucleotides read TGTGCCAGCAGCGTCACTAGCACAGATACGCAGTATTTT. It codes for CASSVTSTDTQYF. The rearrangement uses TRBV5-6 and TRBJ2-3; D gene ambiguous. CDR1 and CDR2 from the germline V gene are SGHDT and YYEEEE. Trimming pared 4 bases from V and 0 bases from J, leaving 6 bases between. The CDR3 contains 13 residues. The variable domain in full, completed from reference TRBV5-6 and TRBJ2-3, reads DAGVTQSPTHLIKTRGQQVTLRCSPKSGHDTVSWYQQALGQGPQFIFQYYEEEERQRGNFPDRFSGHQFPNYSSELNVNALLLGDSALYLCASSVTSTDTQYFGPGTRLTVL.

In its sample, this clone was seen once. Written as DNA, the CDR3 is TGCGCCAGCAGCCCACGGGACACCGTCCAAGAGACCCAGTACTTC. Translated: CASSPRDTVQETQYF. The V gene is TRBV5-1, the J gene TRBJ2-5; the D gene is possibly TRBD1 (6 bases). CDR3 length: 15 amino acids. V lost 4 bases to trimming and J lost 1 base, with 14 bases between them. Germline assignment: CDR1 SGHRS and CDR2 YFSETQ.

This clone was observed a few times. This chain joins TRBV28 and TRBJ1-2, with D possibly TRBD1 on 6 matching bases. The CDR3 spans 13 residues. Germline CDR1 is MDHEN and CDR2 is SYDVKM. V shed 6 bases and J shed 2 bases, with 10 bases lying between them. CDR3 coding DNA: TGTGCCAGCAGCCCTACAGGGAACTATGGCTACACCTTC. Its translation is CASSPTGNYGYTF.

A few counts support this clone. This chain joins TRBV30 and TRBJ1-2, with D perhaps matching TRBD1 (5 bases). The CDR3 spans 15 residues. V dropped 2 bases and J dropped 2 bases, with 15 bases sitting between them. Germline CDR1 is GTSNPN and CDR2 is SVGIG (reference sequence). In DNA, the CDR3 is TGTGCCTGGAGTCTCCCTCGGGGGGTCAACTATGGCTACACCTTC. Translating it yields CAWSLPRGVNYGYTF.

The V gene is TRBV2, the J gene TRBJ1-2, with D unclear. This CDR3 is 13 amino acids long. Trimming removed 10 bases from V and 0 bases from J, with 12 bases in between. CDR1 is SNHLY and CDR2 is FYNNEI in the germline V gene. CDR3 protein: CANPSTPNYGYTF. In DNA form, the CDR3 reads TGTGCCAACCCGAGTACCCCTAACTATGGCTACACCTTC.

The chain carries TRBV5-4 and TRBJ2-3; tentatively, D is TRBD2 (7 bases). The CDR3 covers 15 residues. Deletions cut 4 bases from V and 2 bases from J, with 14 bases between. Per the germline V gene, CDR1 is SGHNT and CDR2 is YYREEE (reference sequence). CDR3 in DNA: TGTGCCAGCAGCGGGCGGGGGCCCATCACAGATACGCAGTATTTT. Encoded protein: CASSGRGPITDTQYF. The variable domain in full, completed from reference TRBV5-4 and TRBJ2-3, reads ETGVTQSPTHLIKTRGQQVTLRCSSQSGHNTVSWYQQALGQGPQFIFQYYREEENGRGNFPPRFSGLQFPNYSSELNVNALELDDSALYLCASSGRGPITDTQYFGPGTRLTVL.

This clone has more than one count but fewer than ten. The DNA for the CDR3 is TGTGCCAGCAGCACTGGACTCCCGTACAATCAGCCCCAGCATTTT. It specifies CASSTGLPYNQPQHF. The V call is TRBV11-2, the J call TRBJ1-5; the D is unclear. Per germline, CDR1 SGHAT and CDR2 FQNNGV. The CDR3 length is 15 residues. Trimming removed 5 bases at V and 3 bases at J, with 14 bases between.

This clone has a handful of counts. The chain employs TRBV7-6 and TRBJ2-5; D not resolved. Germline-derived CDR1 and CDR2 are SGHVS and FNYEAQ. V gave up 1 base and J gave up 2 bases, with 5 bases separating them. The CDR3 contains 13 residues. CDR3 bases: TGTGCCAGCAGCTTAGGGCAGCAAGAGACCCAGTACTTC. Protein sequence: CASSLGQQETQYF.

The V gene is TRBV19, the J gene TRBJ2-5; possible D gene TRBD1, 5 bases. V was shortened by 5 bases and J by 5 bases, with 15 bases between the two germline ends. This CDR3 region has 14 residues. Germline V gene sequence: CDR1 LNHDA, CDR2 SQIVND (reference sequence). CDR3: CASSDRRVGETQYF. As DNA, the CDR3 is TGTGCCAGTAGTGATCGCAGGGTAGGGGAGACCCAGTACTTC.

This chain uses TRBV6-1 with TRBJ2-7; D gene uncertain. The CDR3 is made up of 13 amino acids. Germline CDR1 reads MNHNS; CDR2 reads SASEGT. The ends were cut back, 4 bases at V and 2 bases at J, with 9 bases in the middle. The CDR3 region is CASSVSTPYEQYF. Here the CDR3 DNA reads TGTGCCAGCAGTGTATCGACACCCTACGAGCAGTACTTC.

This clone appeared a few times. V and J are TRBV10-1 and TRBJ2-7; a weak D match, TRBD2 (6 bases). CDR1 and CDR2 (germline): WNHNN, SYGVQD (reference sequence). The CDR3 spans 15 residues. Trimming stripped 3 bases from V and 0 bases from J, with 12 bases between. CDR3 in DNA: TGCGCCAGCAGTGAAGCCGAGCGGGCCTCCTACGAGCAGTACTTC. As protein: CASSEAERASYEQYF.

The chain combines TRBV9 with TRBJ2-7, with D tentatively TRBD1 (5 bases). Germline CDR1 and CDR2: SGDLS and YYNGEE. The CDR3 is made up of 14 amino acids. Trimming took 4 bases from V and 0 from J, leaving 11 bases between them. CDR3 residues: CASSPDSVSYEQYF. Written as DNA, the CDR3 is TGTGCCAGCAGCCCCGACAGTGTCTCCTACGAGCAGTACTTC.

The chain recombines TRBV4-2 with TRBJ2-7, with 10 bases lining up with TRBD2. Losses at the gene ends were 0 bases for V and 7 bases for J; bases not matched to a gene: 9. CDR1 is LGHNA and CDR2 is YNFKEQ in the germline V gene. This CDR3 is built from 16 residues. The CDR3, as DNA: TGTGCCAGCAGCCAAGATTGGCCTAGCGGGAGCCGGGAGCAGTACTTC. The encoded protein is CASSQDWPSGSREQYF.

This clone was seen many times. V and J are TRBV27 and TRBJ1-1, with 8 bases that match TRBD1. The junction had 5 bases not matched to a gene; V was cut back by 3 bases and J by 5 bases. Germline V gene lookup returns CDR1 MNHEY and CDR2 SMNVEV (reference sequence). The CDR3 has 14 amino acids. This CDR3 reads CASSLTGAWTEAFF. The CDR3 DNA reads TGTGCCAGCAGTTTGACAGGGGCGTGGACTGAAGCTTTCTTT.

The rearrangement links TRBV2 to TRBJ1-2; 7 bases are shared with TRBD1. V trimming: 7 bases; J trimming: 2 bases; junction bases outside the gene matches: 7. From germline, CDR1 is SNHLY and CDR2 FYNNEI. The CDR3 has 14 residues. The CDR3 reads CASTGQSRNYGYTF. The CDR3 nucleotides read TGTGCCAGCACGGGACAGAGTAGAAACTATGGCTACACCTTC. Full variable domain (outside the CDR3, taken from reference TRBV2 and TRBJ1-2): EPEVTQTPSHQVTQMGQEVILRCVPISNHLYFYWYRQILGQKVEFLVSFYNNEISEKSEIFDDQFSVERPDGSNFTLKIRSTKLEDSAMYFCASTGQSRNYGYTFGSGTRLTVV.

This clone occurred a few times. The V gene is TRBV5-4, the J gene TRBJ2-3; D is unclear. Trimming cost V 0 bases and J 2 bases, with 7 bases left between them. Germline-derived CDR1 and CDR2 are SGHNT and YYREEE (reference sequence). The CDR3 has 14 residues. In DNA form, the CDR3 reads TGTGCCAGCAGCTTGGGGTACCCCACAGATACGCAGTATTTT. It encodes CASSLGYPTDTQYF.

This clone ranks as medium-sized. The chain has TRBV4-2 and TRBJ2-6; D is perhaps TRBD1 or TRBD2 (5 bases each). Germline V gene lookup returns CDR1 LGHNA and CDR2 YNFKEQ. Trimming left V 4 bases short and J 3 bases short, with 16 bases between. CDR3 length equals 17 residues. The CDR3 DNA reads TGTGCCAGCAGCCGCGAGGGACCGGGCATTGGGGCCAACGTCCTGACTTTC. It encodes CASSREGPGIGANVLTF.

V gene TRBV5-7 combines with J gene TRBJ2-7; 8 nucleotides line up with TRBD2. TRBV5-7 is an ORF, with its function uncertain. V shed 2 bases and J 0 bases; nucleotides not matched to a gene: 7. The CDR3 covers 16 residues. CDR3 DNA: TGTGCCAGCAGCTTCTCTAGCGGGTCCGGCTCCTACGAGCAGTACTTC. Protein: CASSFSSGSGSYEQYF.

On this clone itself: Within the sample, other DNA sequences also encode this same CDR3. The chain carries TRBV2 and TRBJ1-6; D uncertain. Germline V lookup: CDR1 SNHLY, CDR2 FYNNEI. Trimming stripped 0 bases from V and 5 bases from J, with 8 bases between. The CDR3 has 15 amino acids. This chain's CDR3 is CASSEARRNNSPLHF. The CDR3 nucleotides read TGTGCCAGCAGTGAAGCAAGGAGAAATAATTCACCCCTCCACTTT. The variable domain in full, completed from reference TRBV2 and TRBJ1-6, reads EPEVTQTPSHQVTQMGQEVILRCVPISNHLYFYWYRQILGQKVEFLVSFYNNEISEKSEIFDDQFSVERPDGSNFTLKIRSTKLEDSAMYFCASSEARRNNSPLHFGNGTRLTVT.

This clone was counted only a few times. This sequence joins TRBV6-5 and TRBJ2-7; unclear D gene. The CDR3 covers 13 residues. The V and J ends lost 6 bases and 0 bases respectively, with 9 bases between them. CDR1 MNHEY and CDR2 SVGAGI come from the germline V gene. In nucleotides, the CDR3 is TGTGCCAGCAGACCGACAAGCTCCTACGAGCAGTACTTC. Translated: CASRPTSSYEQYF.

The rearrangement links TRBV6-6 to TRBJ2-7, with 10 positions matching TRBD1. CDR3 length equals 15 residues. V lost 0 bases, J lost 2 bases, and 1 base stayed unmatched. Per the germline V gene, CDR1 is MNHNY and CDR2 is SVGAGI (reference sequence). The CDR3 loop reads CASSYSDRGTYEQYF. The CDR3 region has the DNA TGTGCCAGCAGTTACTCGGACAGGGGGACCTACGAGCAGTACTTC.

The CDR3: CASSIIRPRDTENYGYTF. CDR3 sequence (DNA): TGTGCCAGTAGTATAATTCGACCGAGGGACACGGAGAATTATGGCTACACCTTC. The chain combines TRBV19 with TRBJ1-2; maybe TRBD1 (6 bases). The CDR3 is 18 residues long. Trimming left V 2 bases short and J 5 bases short, with 24 bases between. CDR1 LNHDA and CDR2 SQIVND come from the germline V gene (reference sequence).

This clone was observed a few times. The CDR3 sequence: CASTRDISGELFF. The CDR3 DNA reads as TGTGCCAGCACCAGGGACATCTCGGGGGAGCTGTTTTTT. J is TRBJ2-2 and V is TRBV5-6, with D possibly matching TRBD1 (6 bases). CDR1 SGHDT and CDR2 YYEEEE come from the germline V gene. Trimming removed 6 bases from V and 8 bases from J, with 14 bases in between. The CDR3 has 13 residues. Based on the CDR3 plus reference TRBV5-6 and TRBJ2-2, the full variable domain is DAGVTQSPTHLIKTRGQQVTLRCSPKSGHDTVSWYQQALGQGPQFIFQYYEEEERQRGNFPDRFSGHQFPNYSSELNVNALLLGDSALYLCASTRDISGELFFGEGSRLTVL.

The chain couples TRBV4-1 to TRBJ1-2; possibly TRBD1 for D (5 bases). Germline V CDR1 and CDR2: MGHRA, YSYEKL. The CDR3 length is 15 residues. Trimming shortened V by 0 bases and J by 6 bases, and 14 bases separated the two germline ends. DNA of the CDR3: TGCGCCAGCAGCCAAGAAACCGGCAGGGCGGATGGCTACACCTTC. It codes for CASSQETGRADGYTF.

This clone came up many times. The chain combines TRBV2 with TRBJ1-1, with 8 bases matching TRBD1. Unmatched junction bases numbered 3, after V lost 6 bases and J lost 6 bases. CDR1 and CDR2 (germline): SNHLY, FYNNEI. This CDR3 spans 12 amino acids. The CDR3 sequence is CASRRTGSEAFF. CDR3 sequence (DNA): TGTGCCAGCAGAAGGACAGGGTCTGAAGCTTTCTTT.